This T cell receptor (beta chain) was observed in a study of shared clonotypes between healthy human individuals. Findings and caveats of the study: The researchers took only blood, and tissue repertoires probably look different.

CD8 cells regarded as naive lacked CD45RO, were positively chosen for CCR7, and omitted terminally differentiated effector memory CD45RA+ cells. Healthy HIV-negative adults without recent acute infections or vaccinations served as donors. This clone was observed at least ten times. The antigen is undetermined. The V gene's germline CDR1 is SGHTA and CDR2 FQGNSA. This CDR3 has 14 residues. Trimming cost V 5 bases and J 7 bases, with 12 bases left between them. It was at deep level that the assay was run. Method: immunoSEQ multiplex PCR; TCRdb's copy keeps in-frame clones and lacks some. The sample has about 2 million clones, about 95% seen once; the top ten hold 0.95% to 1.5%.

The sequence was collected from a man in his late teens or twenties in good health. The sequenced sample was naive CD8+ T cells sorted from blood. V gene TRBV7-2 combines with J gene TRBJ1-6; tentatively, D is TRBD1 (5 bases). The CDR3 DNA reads TGTGCCAGCAGCGTCCGGGACCCAAATTCACCCCTCCACTTT. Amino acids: CASSVRDPNSPLHF.